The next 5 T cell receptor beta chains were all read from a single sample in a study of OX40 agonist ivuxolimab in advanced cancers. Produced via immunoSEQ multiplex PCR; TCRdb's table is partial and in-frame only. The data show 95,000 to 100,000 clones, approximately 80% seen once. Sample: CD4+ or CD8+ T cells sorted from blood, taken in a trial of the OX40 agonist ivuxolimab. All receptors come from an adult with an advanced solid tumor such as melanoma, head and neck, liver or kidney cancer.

CDR3 in amino acids: CASSLGSAYGYTF. As DNA, the CDR3 is TGTGCCAGCAGCTTAGGGTCAGCTTATGGCTACACCTTC. The chain combines TRBV7-9 with TRBJ1-2; D remains unclear. Germline loops: CDR1 SEHNR, CDR2 FQNEAQ (reference sequence). The ends were cut back, 1 base at V and 5 bases at J, with 8 bases in the middle. This CDR3 has 13 amino acids.

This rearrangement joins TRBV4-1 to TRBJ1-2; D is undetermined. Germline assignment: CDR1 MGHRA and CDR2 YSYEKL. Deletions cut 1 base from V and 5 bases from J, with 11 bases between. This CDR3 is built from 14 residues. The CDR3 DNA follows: TGCGCCAGCAGCCAAGTGGGTTCGCGGTATGGCTACACCTTC. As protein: CASSQVGSRYGYTF.

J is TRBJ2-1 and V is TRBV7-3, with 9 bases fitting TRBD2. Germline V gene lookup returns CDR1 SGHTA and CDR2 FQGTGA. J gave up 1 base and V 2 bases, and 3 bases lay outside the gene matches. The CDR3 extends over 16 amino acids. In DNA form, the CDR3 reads TGTGCCAGCAGCTTACGTCTAGCGGGATCCTACAATGAGCAGTTCTTC. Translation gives CASSLRLAGSYNEQFF. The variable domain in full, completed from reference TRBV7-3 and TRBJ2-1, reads GAGVSQTPSNKVTEKGKYVELRCDPISGHTALYWYRQSLGQGPEFLIYFQGTGAADDSGLPNDRFFAVRPEGSVSTLKIQRTERGDSAVYLCASSLRLAGSYNEQFFGPGTRLTVL.

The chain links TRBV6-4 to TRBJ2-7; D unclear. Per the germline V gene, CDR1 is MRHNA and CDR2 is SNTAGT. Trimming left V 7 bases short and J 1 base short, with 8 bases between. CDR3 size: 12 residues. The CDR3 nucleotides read TGTGCCAGCACCGCCGGTTCCTACGAGCAGTACTTC. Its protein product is CASTAGSYEQYF.

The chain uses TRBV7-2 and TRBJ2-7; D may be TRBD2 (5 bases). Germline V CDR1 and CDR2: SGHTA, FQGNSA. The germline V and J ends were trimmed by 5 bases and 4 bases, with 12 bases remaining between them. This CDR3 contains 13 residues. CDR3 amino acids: CASSPRTRYEQYF. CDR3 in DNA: TGTGCCAGCAGCCCCCGAACTAGATACGAGCAGTACTTC.